The T cell receptor (beta chain) under discussion was sequenced for a study of lymphopenia after photon versus proton radiotherapy. Regarding the study as a whole: Authors raise, but do not show, better survival with proton therapy. After the lymphocyte nadir, photon-treated repertoires showed oligoclonal expansion, especially of CD8+ Temra cells. A bigger post-nadir fall in TCR diversity correlated inversely with survival time in deceased patients.

Clones were read by immunoSEQ multiplex PCR, and TCRdb kept only the in-frame ones, dropping some. The sample holds 40,000 or so clones; 92% are singletons and the top ten take around 15%. This clone came up once. Its antigen is currently unknown. CDR3 length equals 13 residues. V was pared by 3 bases and J by 3 bases, with 9 bases between. CDR1 and CDR2 (germline): ENHRY, SYGVKD. This specimen was peripheral blood, taken from a patient treated with photon-based radiotherapy. This receptor was obtained from a man in his 60s with cholangiocarcinoma. The gene calls are TRBV10-3 and TRBJ2-7; D perhaps matches TRBD1 (6 bases). CDR3 amino acids: CAISEADSYEQYF. DNA for the CDR3: TGTGCCATCAGTGAAGCGGACAGCTACGAGCAGTACTTC.